This T cell receptor beta chain was retrieved from a study of regulatory T cells in long-lasting Graves disease. Study-wide findings and caveats: Among the persistent patients, some 2,900 public clonotypes were shared, more than the roughly 970 shared among new patients.

Deletions cut 0 bases from V and 7 bases from J, with 25 bases between. This CDR3 has 18 amino acids. Germline CDR1 and CDR2: SQVTM and ANQGSEA. Time point noted: newly diagnosed GD, antithyroid drugs for less than 3 months. Construction of the TCR library relied on RNA isolated from PBMCs. For TCR beta, libraries came from iRepertoire HTBI primers and Arm-PCR of CDR3 regions. One entry per CDR3 protein results from TCRdb running MiXCR on the multiplex PCR reads. The data contain about 400,000 distinct CDR3 sequences, about a sixth of them singletons. Turning to this clonotype: The target antigen is unknown.

The sample was also reused in another study, on T cells in Graves' hyperthyroidism and ophthalmopathy.

Sequencing was performed on peripheral blood mononuclear cells (PBMCs), taken at new diagnosis, from a patient treated with antithyroid drugs. The chain has TRBV29-1 and TRBJ2-1; D perhaps matches TRBD2 (5 bases). The sequence derives from a woman under 30 with Graves disease. CDR3 sequence (DNA): TGCAGCGTTGAAGATTTGGGTTTGATGGGAGCGGAGCGGAATGAGCAGTTCTTC. It yields the protein CSVEDLGLMGAERNEQFF.